This T cell receptor beta chain was recovered during a study of long-term antiretroviral therapy in people with HIV. The overall study: Samples collected earliest predate the 2015 immediate-ART recommendation by about a decade. Study-wide points: HIV repertoire CDR3 lengths ranged less widely than those of controls.

With regard to this clone: Its antigen is unknown.

Per donor, at least one pre-ART and at least two post-ART PBMC samples were obtained. DNA was extracted from around 0.96-9.9 million thawed cryopreserved PBMC. Researchers report immunoSEQ v3.0 was run at survey level. Profiling relied on immunoSEQ multiplex PCR, and the TCRdb table lists in-frame clones only, not all of them. The table records 30,000 to 50,000 clones, roughly 90% of them present only once. Trimming took 0 bases from V and 6 from J; bases not matched to a gene: 12. The CDR3 extends over 16 amino acids. Per the germline V gene, CDR1 is SGHRS and CDR2 is YFSETQ. This clonotype was sampled from a woman aged 45-65 years with HIV. The chain joins TRBV5-1 to TRBJ2-7; 7 bases are shared with TRBD1. The input for sequencing was unsorted PBMCs, taken 1.2 years after starting antiretroviral therapy. CDR3 amino acids: CASSLAKGAQTFEQYF. CDR3 in DNA: TGCGCCAGCAGCTTGGCGAAGGGGGCTCAAACGTTCGAGCAGTACTTC.